This TCR beta chain was found in a study of T cells in Graves' hyperthyroidism and ophthalmopathy. Regions amplified from RNA transcripts were the TCR beta CDR3 regions. Initially, a first-round RT-PCR of the TCR CDR3 employed the HTBI primer set. TCRdb fed the multiplex PCR reads into MiXCR, producing one record per CDR3 protein. The data show some 530,000 distinct CDR3 sequences, roughly 23% seen once. The CDR3 sequence is 14 residues long. Germline V gene data show CDR1 as ENHRY and CDR2 as SYGVKD. V lost 0 bases and J lost 9, with 9 bases in between. Subjects with ophthalmopathy showed a Clinical Activity Score no lower than 3, a NOSPECS grade no lower than 4, and a duration shorter than 3 months.

Sequenced input: blood. This sequence originates from a woman in her 70s with Graves' ophthalmopathy. The rearrangement links TRBV10-3 to TRBJ1-6; D is uncertain. CDR3 coding DNA: TGTGCCATCAGTGAGTCGGCGAGGGTTTCACCCCTCCACTTT. Its translation is CAISESARVSPLHF.